These T cell receptor beta chains were read from a single sample in a study of beta chain features in type 1 diabetes. The assay was immunoSEQ multiplex PCR, and TCRdb's table has in-frame clones only and misses some. Counted here are 140,000 to 150,000 clones, about 13% occurring once; the ten biggest clones make up 1% to 1.5%. The sample was central memory CD4+ T cells from blood. All receptors derive from a young man with type 1 diabetes. Both conserved end residues are part of each CDR3. The D gene is left open where the match is weak. The listing skips clone size in some rows; elsewhere it reads once, few, many or a size class.

v_call	j_call	d_call	clone_size	cdr3_aa
TRBV29-1	TRBJ2-1	TRBD2	few	CSVLTSGGTNEQFF
TRBV2	TRBJ2-1	NA	NA	CASSVGDEQFF
TRBV30	TRBJ1-5	NA	many	CAWSAPNQPQHF
TRBV29-1	TRBJ1-2	NA	few	CSVGRDGEGGYTF
TRBV20-1	TRBJ2-7	NA	few	CSVEKLYEQYF
TRBV6-6	TRBJ1-1	NA	NA	CASSYSKNTEAFF
TRBV7-2	TRBJ1-6	NA	few	CASSRDNSPLHF
TRBV5-6	TRBJ1-5	NA	NA	CASSFSGQPQHF
TRBV5-5	TRBJ1-1	TRBD1	NA	CASTRTGANTEAFF
TRBV5-4	TRBJ1-6	NA	NA	CASSLEGPPLHF
TRBV5-1	TRBJ2-3	NA	NA	CASSSDIGTDTQYF
TRBV28	TRBJ2-3	NA	NA	CASRLRDTQYF
TRBV2	TRBJ2-1	TRBD2	NA	CASTIAPGLGSGDEQFF
TRBV28	TRBJ1-3	TRBD1	few	CASSTGGSGNTIYF
TRBV7-3	TRBJ2-5	TRBD2	many	CASSLRTRETQYF
TRBV7-9	TRBJ2-7	TRBD2	many	CASSRNPGLGSGEQYF
TRBV5-1	TRBJ2-1	TRBD1	NA	CASRPGTGSEQFF
TRBV13	TRBJ2-7	TRBD1	NA	CASSLGDRHSYEQYF
TRBV27	TRBJ2-7	NA	few	CASSRQSSYEQYF
TRBV6-5	TRBJ2-7	NA	NA	CASGDGSYEQYF
TRBV6-5	TRBJ2-3	NA	NA	CASMGGRAKTDTQYF
TRBV18	TRBJ1-3	NA	NA	CASSPGQGSGNTIYF
TRBV29-1	TRBJ2-2	TRBD1	NA	CSVRGLANTGELFF
TRBV27	TRBJ1-5	TRBD1	NA	CASSPGTGLNQPQHF
TRBV7-9	TRBJ2-2	NA	few	CASSSPVGLPANTGELFF
TRBV7-2	TRBJ1-5	NA	few	CASSSRASNQPQHF
TRBV7-9	TRBJ1-1	NA	few	CASSVDWDTEAFF
TRBV28	TRBJ1-1	NA	few	CASRSVGTEAFF
TRBV4-2	TRBJ2-5	TRBD1	many	CASSQASTGGGTQYF